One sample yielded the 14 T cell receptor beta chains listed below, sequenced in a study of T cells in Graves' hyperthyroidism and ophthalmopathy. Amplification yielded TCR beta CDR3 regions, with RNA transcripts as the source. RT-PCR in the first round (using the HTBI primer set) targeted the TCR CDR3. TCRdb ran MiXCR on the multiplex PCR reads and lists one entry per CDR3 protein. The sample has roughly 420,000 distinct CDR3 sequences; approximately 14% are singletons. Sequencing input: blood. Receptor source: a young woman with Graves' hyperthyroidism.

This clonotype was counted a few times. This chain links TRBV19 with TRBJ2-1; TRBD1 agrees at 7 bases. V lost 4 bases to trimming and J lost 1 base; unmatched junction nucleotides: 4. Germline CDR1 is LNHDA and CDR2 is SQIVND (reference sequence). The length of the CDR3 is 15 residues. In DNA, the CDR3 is TGTGCCAGTAGTACAGGGGGAATTTCCTACAATGAGCAGTTCTTC. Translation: CASSTGGISYNEQFF.

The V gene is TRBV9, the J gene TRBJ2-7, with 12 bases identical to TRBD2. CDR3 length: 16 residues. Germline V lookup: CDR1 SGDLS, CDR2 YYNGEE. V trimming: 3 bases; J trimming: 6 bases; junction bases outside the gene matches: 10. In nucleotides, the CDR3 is TGTGCCAGCAGCGCTTCTCTTCGGACTAGCGGGACCGAGCAGTACTTC. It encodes CASSASLRTSGTEQYF.

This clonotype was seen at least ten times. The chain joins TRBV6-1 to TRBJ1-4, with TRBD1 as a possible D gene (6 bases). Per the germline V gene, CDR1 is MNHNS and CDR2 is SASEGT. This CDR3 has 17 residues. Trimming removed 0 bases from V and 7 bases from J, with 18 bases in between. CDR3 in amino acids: CASSEASGAGLLEKLFF. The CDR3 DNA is TGTGCCAGCAGTGAAGCTTCGGGGGCGGGACTGCTTGAAAAACTGTTTTTT.

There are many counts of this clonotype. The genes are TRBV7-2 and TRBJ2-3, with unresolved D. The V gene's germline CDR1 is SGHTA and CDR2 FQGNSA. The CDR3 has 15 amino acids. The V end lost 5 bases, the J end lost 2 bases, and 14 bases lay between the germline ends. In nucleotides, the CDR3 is TGTGCCAGCAGCCCAAGAGCCAGGTTCACAGATACGCAGTATTTT. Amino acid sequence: CASSPRARFTDTQYF.

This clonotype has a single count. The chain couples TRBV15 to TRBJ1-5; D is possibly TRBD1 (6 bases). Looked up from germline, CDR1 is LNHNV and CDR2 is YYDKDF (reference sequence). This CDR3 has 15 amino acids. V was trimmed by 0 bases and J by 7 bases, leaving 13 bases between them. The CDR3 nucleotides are TGTGCCACCAGCAGAGAGACGGGGGCTAGACAGCCCCAGCATTTT. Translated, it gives CATSRETGARQPQHF.

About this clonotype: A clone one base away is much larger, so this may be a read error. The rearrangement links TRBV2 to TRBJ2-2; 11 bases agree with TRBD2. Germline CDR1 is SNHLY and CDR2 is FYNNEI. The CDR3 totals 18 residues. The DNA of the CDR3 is TGTGCCAGCAGTGGACTAGCGGGACACACGAGGGCCACCGAGGAGCTGTTTTTT. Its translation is CASSGLAGHTRATEELFF.

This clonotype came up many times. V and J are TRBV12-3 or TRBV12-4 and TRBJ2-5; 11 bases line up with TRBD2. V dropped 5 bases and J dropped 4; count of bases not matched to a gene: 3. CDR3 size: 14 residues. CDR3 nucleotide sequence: TGTGCCAGCAGTAATAGCGGGGGGGTAGAGACCCAGTACTTC. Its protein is CASSNSGGVETQYF.

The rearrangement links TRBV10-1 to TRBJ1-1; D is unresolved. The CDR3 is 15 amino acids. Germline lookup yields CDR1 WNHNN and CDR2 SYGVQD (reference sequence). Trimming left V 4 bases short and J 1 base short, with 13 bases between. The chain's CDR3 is CASSALPRQNTEAFF. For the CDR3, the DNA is TGCGCCAGCAGTGCCCTTCCGAGACAGAACACTGAAGCTTTCTTT.

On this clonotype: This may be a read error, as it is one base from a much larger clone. The CDR3 DNA follows: TGTGCCAGCAGTTACCCGAACCCAGGGGCCATCTACGAGCAGTACTTC. It encodes CASSYPNPGAIYEQYF. The rearrangement links TRBV6-9 to TRBJ2-7; D is possibly TRBD1 (6 bases). V was shortened by 3 bases and J by 3 bases, with 18 bases between the two germline ends. This CDR3 has 16 residues. Looked up from germline, CDR1 is MNHGY and CDR2 is SVAAGI.

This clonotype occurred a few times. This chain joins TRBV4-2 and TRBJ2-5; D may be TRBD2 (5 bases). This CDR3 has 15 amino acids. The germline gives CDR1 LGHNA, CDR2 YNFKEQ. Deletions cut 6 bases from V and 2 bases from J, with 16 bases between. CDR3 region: CASSKGLASQETQYF. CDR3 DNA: TGTGCCAGCAGTAAAGGGCTAGCCTCACAAGAGACCCAGTACTTC.

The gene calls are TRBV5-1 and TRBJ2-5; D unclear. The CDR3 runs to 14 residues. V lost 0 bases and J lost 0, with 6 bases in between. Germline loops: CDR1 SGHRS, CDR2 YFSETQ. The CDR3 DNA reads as TGCGCCAGCAGCTTGGGACGGCACCAAGAGACCCAGTACTTC. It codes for CASSLGRHQETQYF.

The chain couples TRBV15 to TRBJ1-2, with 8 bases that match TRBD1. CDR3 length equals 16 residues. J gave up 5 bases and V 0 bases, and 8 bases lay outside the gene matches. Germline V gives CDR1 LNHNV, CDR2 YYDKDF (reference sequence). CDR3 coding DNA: TGTGCCACCAGCAGAGATCTGGGACAGGCAGGGTATGGCTACACCTTC. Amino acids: CATSRDLGQAGYGYTF.

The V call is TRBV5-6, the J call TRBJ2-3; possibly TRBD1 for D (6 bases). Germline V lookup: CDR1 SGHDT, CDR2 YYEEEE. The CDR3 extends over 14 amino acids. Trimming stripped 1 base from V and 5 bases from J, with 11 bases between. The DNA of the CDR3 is TGTGCCAGCAGCTTGACAGGGAGAGTAGATACGCAGTATTTT. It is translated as CASSLTGRVDTQYF.

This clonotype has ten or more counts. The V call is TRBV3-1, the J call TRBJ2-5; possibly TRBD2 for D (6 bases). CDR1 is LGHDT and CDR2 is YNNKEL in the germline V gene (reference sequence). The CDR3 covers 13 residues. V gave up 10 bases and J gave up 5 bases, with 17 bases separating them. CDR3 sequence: CATREASGETQYF. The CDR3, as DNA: TGTGCCACCAGGGAGGCCAGCGGGGAGACCCAGTACTTC.